Following are 18 T cell receptor beta chains from one sample sequenced in a study of neurological immune-mediated disorders. TCRdb itself ran the 5' RACE reads through MiXCR, one entry per CDR3 protein. In the table there are roughly 80,000 distinct CDR3 sequences, roughly a sixth of which are singletons. The sequencing input was PBMCs. These receptors all stem from a woman aged 35 to 49 in good health.

The V call is TRBV12-3 or TRBV12-4, the J call TRBJ1-2, with D unclear. The CDR3 is 12 amino acids. The V and J ends lost 2 bases and 6 bases respectively, with 7 bases between them. The CDR3 nucleotides read TGTGCCAGCAGTTTATCTTTAAATGGCTACACCTTC. Amino acids: CASSLSLNGYTF.

This clonotype was recorded many times. The rearrangement links TRBV12-3 or TRBV12-4 to TRBJ1-3; D call uncertain. The V and J ends lost 7 bases and 1 base respectively, with 14 bases between them. This CDR3 spans 15 amino acids. DNA for the CDR3: TGTGCCAGCACCGCCTCGGGAGTATCTGGAAACACCATATATTTT. Translation gives CASTASGVSGNTIYF.

Notes on this clonotype: The junction and the germline gene differ at one end; a read error may be behind it. The chain recombines TRBV7-9 with TRBJ2-1; a possible D gene is TRBD1 (5 bases). From germline, CDR1 is SEHNR and CDR2 FQNEAQ (reference sequence). The CDR3 is 12 residues long. CDR3 in DNA: TGTGCCCGCAGCTCGCAGGGAAATGAGCAGTTCTTC. Translation gives CARSSQGNEQFF. Full variable domain (rest looked up from reference TRBV7-9 and TRBJ2-1): DTGVSQNPRHKITKRGQNVTFRCDPISEHNRLYWYRQTLGQGPEFLTYFQNEAQLEKSRLLSDRFSAERPKGSFSTLEIQRTEQGDSAMYLCARSSQGNEQFFGPGTRLTVL.

This clonotype has a count of ten or more. V and J are TRBV7-2 and TRBJ2-7; D gene unclear. The V and J ends lost 6 bases and 7 bases respectively, with 16 bases between them. The CDR3 has 13 amino acids. From germline, CDR1 is SGHTA and CDR2 FQGNSA. CDR3 in amino acids: CASSDGRTVEQYV. CDR3 coding DNA: TGTGCCAGCAGTGACGGGCGCACTGTTGAGCAGTACGTC.

This clonotype was recorded at least ten times. The chain links TRBV5-1 to TRBJ1-1; 11 nucleotides match TRBD1. The ends lost 4 bases at V and 4 bases at J; junction bases unmatched: 6. Germline-derived CDR1 and CDR2 are SGHRS and YFSETQ. The CDR3 extends over 15 amino acids. As DNA, the CDR3 is TGCGCCAGCAGCGAACCGGGACAGGGGGGCACTGAAGCTTTCTTT. Translation gives CASSEPGQGGTEAFF. Based on the CDR3 plus reference TRBV5-1 and TRBJ1-1, the full variable domain is KAGVTQTPRYLIKTRGQQVTLSCSPISGHRSVSWYQQTPGQGLQFLFEYFSETQRNKGNFPGRFSGRQFSNSRSEMNVSTLELGDSALYLCASSEPGQGGTEAFFGQGTRLTVV.

Many counts were recorded for this clonotype. The gene calls are TRBV3-1 and TRBJ2-5, with D possibly TRBD2 on 6 matching bases. Per germline, CDR1 LGHDT and CDR2 YNNKEL (reference sequence). V dropped 8 bases and J dropped 5 bases, with 24 bases sitting between them. This CDR3 has 16 residues. DNA of the CDR3: TGTGCCAGCCTTAAGGAGGGGACGGCGGCCAGGGAGACCCAGTACTTC. It is translated as CASLKEGTAARETQYF.

This clonotype was observed many times. The rearrangement joins TRBV7-9 to TRBJ2-7; D could derive from TRBD1 or TRBD2 (6 bases each). Germline CDR1 SEHNR, CDR2 FQNEAQ (reference sequence). The CDR3 has 12 residues. Trimming stripped 4 bases from V and 6 bases from J, with 10 bases between. The CDR3 DNA follows: TGTGCCAGCAGCTCGGAGGGGGGCGAGCAGTACTTC. The encoded protein is CASSSEGGEQYF.

The CDR3 reads CASSSPGLAGNEQFF. The DNA for the CDR3 is TGTGCCAGCAGCTCCCCGGGACTAGCGGGAAATGAGCAGTTCTTC. This rearrangement joins TRBV5-5 to TRBJ2-1, with 13 bases aligning to TRBD2. J lost 7 bases, V lost 3 bases, and 4 bases had no gene match. The CDR3 has 15 residues. Germline CDR1 is SGHKS and CDR2 is YYEKEE (reference sequence).

This clonotype has ten or more counts. V usage is TRBV5-1 and J usage is TRBJ1-1; tentative D call: TRBD1 (5 bases). The V end lost 3 bases, the J end lost 2 bases, and 14 bases lay between the germline ends. The CDR3 length is 15 residues. The germline gives CDR1 SGHRS, CDR2 YFSETQ. The DNA of the CDR3 is TGCGCCAGCAGCTCCGCCTTCGACAGAAACACTGAAGCTTTCTTT. Amino acid sequence: CASSSAFDRNTEAFF.

This clonotype was recorded many times. The J gene is TRBJ2-3, the V gene TRBV24-1, with D possibly TRBD2 on 5 matching bases. The V and J ends lost 3 bases and 6 bases respectively, with 9 bases between them. There are 13 residues in the CDR3. Germline CDR1 KGHDR, CDR2 SFDVKD. CDR3 loop: CATSDMLADTQYF. The CDR3 nucleotides read TGTGCCACCAGTGATATGTTAGCGGATACGCAGTATTTT.

The gene calls are TRBV6-2 or TRBV6-3 and TRBJ1-2; D gene uncertain. This CDR3 region has 15 residues. Germline values: CDR1 MNHEY, CDR2 SVGEGT. V was cut by 6 bases and J by 7 bases, with 21 bases left in between. CDR3 coding DNA: TGTGCCAGCAGCCTAAGTCGGGCCCCGACCCTTGGCTACACCTTC. Amino acid sequence: CASSLSRAPTLGYTF.

This clonotype was seen many times. The chain recombines TRBV6-1 with TRBJ1-1; no definite D call. CDR1 and CDR2 from the germline V gene are MNHNS and SASEGT. The CDR3 totals 9 residues. V was trimmed by 3 bases and J by 12 bases, leaving 5 bases between them. CDR3 DNA sequence: TGTGCCAGCAGTGACAGTTCTTTCTTT. It specifies CASSDSSFF.

This clonotype was detected many times. The chain combines TRBV7-2 with TRBJ1-2; 8 bases line up with TRBD1. The ends lost 3 bases at V and 4 bases at J; junction bases unmatched: 4. The CDR3 totals 14 residues. Germline V lookup: CDR1 SGHTA, CDR2 FQGNSA. CDR3 in DNA: TGTGCCAGCAGCTTTCCAGGGGGCTCCTATGGCTACACCTTC. Translating it yields CASSFPGGSYGYTF.

This clonotype came up many times. The chain recombines TRBV5-1 with TRBJ2-7, with D perhaps given as TRBD1 or TRBD2 (5 bases each). This CDR3 is built from 16 residues. V dropped 2 bases and J dropped 0 bases, with 15 bases sitting between them. Germline lookup yields CDR1 SGHRS and CDR2 YFSETQ. The CDR3 region is CASSFPQGDSSYEQYF. The CDR3 DNA reads as TGCGCCAGCAGCTTCCCTCAGGGAGACAGCTCCTACGAGCAGTACTTC.

This clonotype was counted ten times or more. The chain employs TRBV2 and TRBJ2-7; D gene uncertain. The germline CDR1 and CDR2 sequences are SNHLY and FYNNEI. CDR3 size: 13 residues. Trimming left V 2 bases short and J 2 bases short, with 7 bases between. The chain's CDR3 is CASSEPEPYEQYF. Written as DNA, the CDR3 is TGTGCCAGCAGTGAACCTGAACCCTACGAGCAGTACTTC.

This clonotype was counted many times. J is TRBJ2-7 and V is TRBV7-9; no definite D call. V was cut by 8 bases and J by 5 bases, with 16 bases left in between. This CDR3 is 13 amino acids long. The germline CDR1 and CDR2 sequences are SEHNR and FQNEAQ (reference sequence). The CDR3 here is CASLRGAEHEQYF. The CDR3 bases are TGTGCCAGCCTTCGTGGCGCGGAGCACGAGCAGTACTTC. The full variable domain, completed using reference TRBV7-9 and TRBJ2-7, is DTGVSQNPRHKITKRGQNVTFRCDPISEHNRLYWYRQTLGQGPEFLTYFQNEAQLEKSRLLSDRFSAERPKGSFSTLEIQRTEQGDSAMYLCASLRGAEHEQYFGPGTRLTVT.

This clonotype has at least ten counts. This chain links TRBV7-9 with TRBJ2-1; D is ambiguous. Germline-derived CDR1 and CDR2 are SEHNR and FQNEAQ (reference sequence). The V end lost 5 bases, the J end lost 7 bases, and 12 bases lay between the germline ends. The CDR3 runs 13 residues. Here the CDR3 DNA reads TGTGCCAGCAGCCCCCCAGGCGCGAATGAGCAGTTCTTC. Translated, it gives CASSPPGANEQFF.

In its sample, this clonotype ranks as medium-sized. The chain recombines TRBV6-1 with TRBJ2-2; D is perhaps TRBD2 (6 bases). Germline CDR1 MNHNS, CDR2 SASEGT. V was trimmed by 3 bases and J by 7 bases, leaving 9 bases between them. The CDR3 totals 13 residues. CDR3 DNA sequence: TGTGCCAGCAGTGAGCGGGATATCGGGGAGCTGTTTTTT. Its protein is CASSERDIGELFF.